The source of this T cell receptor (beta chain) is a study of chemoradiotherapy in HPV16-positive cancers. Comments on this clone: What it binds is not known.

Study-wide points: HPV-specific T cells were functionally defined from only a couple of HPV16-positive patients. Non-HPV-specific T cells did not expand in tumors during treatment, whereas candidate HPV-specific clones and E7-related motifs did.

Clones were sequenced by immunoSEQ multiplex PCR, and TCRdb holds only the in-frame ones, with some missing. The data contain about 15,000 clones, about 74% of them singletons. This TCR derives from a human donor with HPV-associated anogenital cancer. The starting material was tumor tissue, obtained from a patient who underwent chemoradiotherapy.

As DNA, the CDR3 is TGTGCCAGTAGTATAGAACAGGGGGTTTATCAGCCCCAGCATTTT. As protein: CASSIEQGVYQPQHF. The chain carries TRBV19 and TRBJ1-5; 8 bases line up with TRBD1. The CDR3 covers 15 residues. Per the germline V gene, CDR1 is LNHDA and CDR2 is SQIVND (reference sequence). After removal of 0 bases from V and 5 bases from J, the junction contained 3 bases not matched to a gene. The whole variable domain, filled in from reference TRBV19 and TRBJ1-5, reads DGGITQSPKYLFRKEGQNVTLSCEQNLNHDAMYWYRQDPGQGLRLIYYSQIVNDFQKGDIAEGYSVSREKKESFPLTVTSAQKNPTAFYLCASSIEQGVYQPQHFGDGTRLSIL.